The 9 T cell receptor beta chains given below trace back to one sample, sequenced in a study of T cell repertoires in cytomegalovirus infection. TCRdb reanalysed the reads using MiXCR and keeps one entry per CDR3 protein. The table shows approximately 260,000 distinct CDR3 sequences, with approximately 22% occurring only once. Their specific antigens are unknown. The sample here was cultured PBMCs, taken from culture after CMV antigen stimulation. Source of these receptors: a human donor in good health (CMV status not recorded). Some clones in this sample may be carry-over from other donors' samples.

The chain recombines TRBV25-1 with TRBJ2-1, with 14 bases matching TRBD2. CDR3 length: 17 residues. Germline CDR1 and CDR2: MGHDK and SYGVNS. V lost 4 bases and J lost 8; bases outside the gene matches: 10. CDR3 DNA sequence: TGTGCCAGCAGTGTACCCCGACTAGCGGGAGGGCGGGATGAGCAGTTCTTC. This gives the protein CASSVPRLAGGRDEQFF.

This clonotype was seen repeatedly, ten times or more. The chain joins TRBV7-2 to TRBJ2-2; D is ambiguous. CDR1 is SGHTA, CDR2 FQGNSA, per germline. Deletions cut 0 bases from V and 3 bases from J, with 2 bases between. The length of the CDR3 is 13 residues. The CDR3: CASSLAYTGELFF. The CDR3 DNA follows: TGTGCCAGCAGCTTAGCTTACACCGGGGAGCTGTTTTTT.

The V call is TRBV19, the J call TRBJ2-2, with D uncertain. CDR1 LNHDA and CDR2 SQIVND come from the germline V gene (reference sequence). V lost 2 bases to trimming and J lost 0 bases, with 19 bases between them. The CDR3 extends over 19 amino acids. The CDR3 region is CASSILTPRQSTNTGELFF. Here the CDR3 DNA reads TGTGCCAGTAGTATATTAACACCTCGGCAGAGCACGAACACCGGGGAGCTGTTTTTT. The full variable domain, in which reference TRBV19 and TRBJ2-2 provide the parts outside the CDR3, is DGGITQSPKYLFRKEGQNVTLSCEQNLNHDAMYWYRQDPGQGLRLIYYSQIVNDFQKGDIAEGYSVSREKKESFPLTVTSAQKNPTAFYLCASSILTPRQSTNTGELFFGEGSRLTVL.

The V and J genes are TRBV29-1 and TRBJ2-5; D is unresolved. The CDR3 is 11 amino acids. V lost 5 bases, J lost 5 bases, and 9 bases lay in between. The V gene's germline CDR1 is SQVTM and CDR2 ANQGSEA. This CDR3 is CSVRPQETQYF. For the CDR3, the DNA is TGCAGCGTTCGTCCCCAGGAGACCCAGTACTTC.

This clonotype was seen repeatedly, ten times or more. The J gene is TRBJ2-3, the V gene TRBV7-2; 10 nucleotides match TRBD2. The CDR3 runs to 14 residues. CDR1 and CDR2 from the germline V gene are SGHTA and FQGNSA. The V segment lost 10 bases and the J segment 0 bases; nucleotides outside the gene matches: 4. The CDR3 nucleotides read TGTGCCACCTCTAGCGGGGGTAGCACAGATACGCAGTATTTT. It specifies CATSSGGSTDTQYF.

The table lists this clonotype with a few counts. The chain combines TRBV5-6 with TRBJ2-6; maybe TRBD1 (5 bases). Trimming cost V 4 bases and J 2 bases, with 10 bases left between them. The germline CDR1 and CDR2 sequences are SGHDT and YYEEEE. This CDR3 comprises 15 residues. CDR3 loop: CASSPPRAGANVLTF. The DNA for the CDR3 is TGTGCCAGCAGCCCCCCCAGGGCTGGGGCCAACGTCCTGACTTTC.

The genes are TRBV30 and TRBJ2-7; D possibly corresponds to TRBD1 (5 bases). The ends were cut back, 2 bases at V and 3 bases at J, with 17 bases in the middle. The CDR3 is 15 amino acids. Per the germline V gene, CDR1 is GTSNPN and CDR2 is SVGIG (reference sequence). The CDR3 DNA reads TGTGCCTGGAGTCCAGTGGGGCCCACCCGCTACGAGCAGTACTTC. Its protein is CAWSPVGPTRYEQYF. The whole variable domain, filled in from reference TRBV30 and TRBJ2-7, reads SQTIHQWPATLVQPVGSPLSLECTVEGTSNPNLYWYRQAAGRGLQLLFYSVGIGQISSEVPQNLSASRPQDRQFILSSKKLLLSDSGFYLCAWSPVGPTRYEQYFGPGTRLTVT.

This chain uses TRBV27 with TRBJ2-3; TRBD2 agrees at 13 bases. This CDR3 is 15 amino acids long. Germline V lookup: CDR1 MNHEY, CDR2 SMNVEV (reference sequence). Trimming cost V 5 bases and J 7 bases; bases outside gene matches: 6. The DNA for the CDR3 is TGTGCCAGCAGTGACGGGACTAGCGGGATTTATACGCAGTATTTT. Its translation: CASSDGTSGIYTQYF.

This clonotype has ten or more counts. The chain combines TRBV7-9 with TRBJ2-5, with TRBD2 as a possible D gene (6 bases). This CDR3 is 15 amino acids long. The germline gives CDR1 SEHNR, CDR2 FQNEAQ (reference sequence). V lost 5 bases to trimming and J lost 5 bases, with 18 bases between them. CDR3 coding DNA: TGTGCCAGCAGCCCGATGACGGGGGATGCGGAGACCCAGTACTTC. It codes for CASSPMTGDAETQYF.